This T cell receptor (beta chain) was identified during a study of T cell responses to AZD1222 COVID-19 vaccine. Per the germline V gene, CDR1 is MGHRA and CDR2 is YSYEKL. CDR3 length: 15 residues. The V and J ends lost 3 bases and 5 bases respectively, with 13 bases between them. Sequencing used immunoSEQ multiplex PCR; TCRdb keeps in-frame clones, though not all of them. The sample lists more than 120,000 clones; 89% were seen once. The chain couples TRBV4-1 to TRBJ1-4; tentative D call: TRBD1 (5 bases). Specimen: peripheral blood, collected 28 days after the second AZD1222 dose. The receptor's source is an adult who received the AZD1222 COVID-19 vaccine. The CDR3 DNA reads as TGCGCCAGCAGCCAGGGCCAGGGAACAAATGAAAAACTGTTTTTT. Its protein is CASSQGQGTNEKLFF.